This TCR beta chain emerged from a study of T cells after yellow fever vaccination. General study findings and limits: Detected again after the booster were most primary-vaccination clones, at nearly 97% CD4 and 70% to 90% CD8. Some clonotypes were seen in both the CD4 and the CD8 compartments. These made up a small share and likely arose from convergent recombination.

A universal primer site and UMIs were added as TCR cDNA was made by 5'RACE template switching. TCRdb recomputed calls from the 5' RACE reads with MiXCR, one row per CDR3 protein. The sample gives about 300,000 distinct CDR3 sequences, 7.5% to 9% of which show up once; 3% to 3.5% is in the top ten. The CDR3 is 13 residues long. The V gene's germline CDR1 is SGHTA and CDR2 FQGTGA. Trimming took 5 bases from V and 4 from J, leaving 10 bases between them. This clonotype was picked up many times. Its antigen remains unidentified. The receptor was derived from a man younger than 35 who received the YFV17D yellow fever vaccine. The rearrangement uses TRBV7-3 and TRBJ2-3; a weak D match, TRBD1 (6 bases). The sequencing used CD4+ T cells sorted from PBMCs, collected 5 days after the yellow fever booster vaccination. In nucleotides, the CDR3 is TGTGCCAGCAGCACCCGACAGGCAGATACGCAGTATTTT. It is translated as CASSTRQADTQYF.